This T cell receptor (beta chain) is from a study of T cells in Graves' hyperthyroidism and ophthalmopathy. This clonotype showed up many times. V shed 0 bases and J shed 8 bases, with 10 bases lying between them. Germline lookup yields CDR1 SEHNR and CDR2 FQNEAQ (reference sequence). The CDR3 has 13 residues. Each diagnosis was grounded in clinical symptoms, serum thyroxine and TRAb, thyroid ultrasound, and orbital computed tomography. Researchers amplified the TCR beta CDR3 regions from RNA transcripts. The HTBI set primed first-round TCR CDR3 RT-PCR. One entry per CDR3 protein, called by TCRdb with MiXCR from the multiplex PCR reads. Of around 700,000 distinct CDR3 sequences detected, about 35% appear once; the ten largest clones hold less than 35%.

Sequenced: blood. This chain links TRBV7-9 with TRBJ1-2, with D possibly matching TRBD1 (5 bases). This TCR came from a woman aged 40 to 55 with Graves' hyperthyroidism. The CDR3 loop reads CASSLAGDNGYTF. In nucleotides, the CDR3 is TGTGCCAGCAGCTTAGCAGGGGATAACGGCTACACCTTC.